This entry describes one T cell receptor beta chain. Its antigen is undetermined. The data are from a study of vaccination and CD4 T cells after COVID-19. Whole-study context: Across the group, participants received two doses of either BNT162b2 or mRNA-1273 vaccine.

CD4+ T cells that had been cultured provided DNA sequenced with the Oncomine TCR Beta short-read assay. Genomic DNA was drawn out of CD4+ T cells grown in culture. TCRdb redid the calling of the PCR reads with MiXCR, one entry per CDR3 protein. The data contain approximately 11,000 distinct CDR3 sequences, around 26% of them singletons. V was pared by 0 bases and J by 4 bases, with 9 bases of the junction left unmatched. CDR3 length: 17 residues. Germline CDR1 LNHNV, CDR2 YYDKDF (reference sequence). This sample's treatment: approximately 11-day PBMC culture with coronavirus spike peptide pools or control peptides (ViraFEST assay). CD4+ T-cell collection from the unexposed donor predated the COVID-19 pandemic (2011-2018). ViraFEST used peptide pools to expand antigen-specific T cells and subsequently sequenced their TCRs.

This TCR came from a human donor in good health. The material sequenced was CD4+ T cells from blood, cultured in vitro. This chain joins TRBV15 and TRBJ2-3; 8 nucleotides align to TRBD1. The CDR3 sequence: CATSRDPGQGGADTQYF. The CDR3 DNA sequence: TGTGCCACCAGCAGAGATCCTGGACAGGGAGGCGCAGATACGCAGTATTTT.